A single sample gave rise to the 8 T cell receptor beta chains below, sequenced in a study of glioma-infiltrating T cells. TCR alpha and beta CDR3 regions were amplified from RNA using iRepertoire nested multiplex PCR. Each CDR3 protein is one row after TCRdb ran MiXCR on the multiplex PCR reads. The table has roughly 200,000 distinct CDR3 sequences, about 46% seen once. The sample taken for sequencing was glioma tissue, nonneoplastic brain tissue, or PBMCs (not recorded which). The receptors derive from a human donor with low-grade glioma or glioblastoma, undergoing nonglioma brain surgery, or in good health (not recorded which).

This clonotype was seen a handful of times. The rearrangement uses TRBV11-2 and TRBJ1-5, with a tentative D call TRBD1 (6 bases). Germline V gene sequence: CDR1 SGHAT, CDR2 FQNNGV. Trimming left V 0 bases short and J 2 bases short, with 8 bases between. This CDR3 region has 15 residues. The CDR3 loop reads CASSLERGGNQPQHF. The CDR3 DNA reads as TGTGCCAGCAGCTTAGAAAGGGGGGGCAATCAGCCCCAGCATTTT.

The CDR3 DNA reads TGTGCCAGCAGTATAAGAGAGAACTATGGGGCTTTCTTT. Protein: CASSIRENYGAFF. The V call is TRBV6-2 or TRBV6-3, the J call TRBJ1-1; no reliable D call. The CDR3 runs to 13 residues. V dropped 5 bases and J dropped 11 bases, with 18 bases sitting between them. The germline gives CDR1 MNHEY, CDR2 SVGEGT.

The chain joins TRBV18 to TRBJ1-5; TRBD1 is a possible D gene (6 bases). This CDR3 region has 14 residues. Germline assignment: CDR1 KGHSH and CDR2 LQKENI. Trimming pared 3 bases from V and 1 base from J, leaving 7 bases between. The CDR3 loop reads CASSPGQSNQPQHF. Here the CDR3 DNA reads TGTGCCAGCTCACCTGGACAGAGCAATCAGCCCCAGCATTTT. The full variable domain, its missing parts supplied by reference TRBV18 and TRBJ1-5, is NAGVMQNPRHLVRRRGQEARLRCSPMKGHSHVYWYRQLPEEGLKFMVYLQKENIIDESGMPKERFSAEFPKEGPSILRIQQVVRGDSAAYFCASSPGQSNQPQHFGDGTRLSIL.

This clonotype was observed at least ten times. The chain carries TRBV6-1 and TRBJ2-3; 11 bases map to TRBD2. The germline gives CDR1 MNHNS, CDR2 SASEGT. The CDR3 runs to 15 residues. The junction had 8 bases not matched to a gene; V was cut back by 10 bases and J by 2 bases. CDR3 DNA sequence: TGTGCCACCTCCGGGACTAGCGGCCCCACAGATACGCAGTATTTT. Translation: CATSGTSGPTDTQYF.

A remark on this clonotype: Since no conserved phenylalanine or tryptophan closes the CDR3, a read error is the likely cause. This sequence joins TRBV7-2 and TRBJ2-7, with 12 bases lining up with TRBD2. V gave up 4 bases and J gave up 6 bases; unmatched junction bases: 7. The CDR3 covers 15 residues. Germline-derived CDR1 and CDR2 are SGHTA and FQGNSA. CDR3 DNA sequence: TGTGCCAGCAGCTCGGGACTAGCGGGTTACCCCGAGCAGTACTCC. Protein sequence: CASSSGLAGYPEQYS.

This clonotype came up once. V usage is TRBV7-3 and J usage is TRBJ2-5; 7 nucleotides agree with TRBD1. The CDR3 has 13 residues. The V gene's germline CDR1 is SGHTA and CDR2 FQGTGA. Trimming removed 5 bases from V and 4 bases from J; junction bases left unmatched: 4. CDR3 coding DNA: TGTGCCAGCAGCACAGGGGTACCAGAGACCCAGTACTTC. Its translation: CASSTGVPETQYF.

This clonotype was found once. The junction and the germline gene differ at one end; a read error may be behind it. In DNA, the CDR3 is TGTGCCAACAGTTACTCGGTTGGCACTGAAGCTCTCTTT. This sequence encodes CANSYSVGTEALF. The chain recombines TRBV6-6 with TRBJ1-1; D not certain. The length of the CDR3 is 13 residues. The germline CDR1 and CDR2 sequences are MNHNY and SVGAGI (reference sequence).

Concerning this clonotype: A much larger clone lies a single base off, so this may be a read error. This chain connects TRBV2 to TRBJ1-2, with a weak D call TRBD1 (6 bases). CDR1 and CDR2 (germline): SNHLY, FYNNEI. This CDR3 region has 14 residues. The CDR3 DNA reads as TGTGCCAGCAGCGAGCAGGGGTGGTTAGATGGCTACAGCTTC. As protein: CASSEQGWLDGYSF.